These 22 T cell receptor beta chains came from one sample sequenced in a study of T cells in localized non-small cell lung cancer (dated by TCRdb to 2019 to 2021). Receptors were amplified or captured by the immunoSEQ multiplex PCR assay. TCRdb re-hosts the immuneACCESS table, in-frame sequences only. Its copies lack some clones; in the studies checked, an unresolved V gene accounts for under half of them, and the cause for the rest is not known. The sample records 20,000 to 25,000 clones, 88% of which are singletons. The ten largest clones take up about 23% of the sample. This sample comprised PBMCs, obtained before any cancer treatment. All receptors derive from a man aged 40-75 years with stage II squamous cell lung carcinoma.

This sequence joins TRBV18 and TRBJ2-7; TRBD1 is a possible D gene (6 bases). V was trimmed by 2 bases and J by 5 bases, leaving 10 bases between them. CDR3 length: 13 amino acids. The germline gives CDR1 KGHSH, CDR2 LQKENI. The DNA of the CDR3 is TGTGCCAGCTCACCAGCCACAGGGAACGAGCAGTACTTC. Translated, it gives CASSPATGNEQYF.

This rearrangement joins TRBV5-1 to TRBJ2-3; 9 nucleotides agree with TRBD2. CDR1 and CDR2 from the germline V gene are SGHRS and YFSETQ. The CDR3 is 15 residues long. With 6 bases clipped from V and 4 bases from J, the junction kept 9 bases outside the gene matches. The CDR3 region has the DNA TGCGCCAGCAAGGGAGCGGGGGGCCTCTCAGATACGCAGTATTTT. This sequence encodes CASKGAGGLSDTQYF.

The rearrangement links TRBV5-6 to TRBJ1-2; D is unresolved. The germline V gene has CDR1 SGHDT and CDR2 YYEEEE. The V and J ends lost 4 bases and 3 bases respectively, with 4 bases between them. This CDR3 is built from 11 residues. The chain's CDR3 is CASSRDYGYTF. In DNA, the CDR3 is TGTGCCAGCAGCCGGGACTATGGCTACACCTTC.

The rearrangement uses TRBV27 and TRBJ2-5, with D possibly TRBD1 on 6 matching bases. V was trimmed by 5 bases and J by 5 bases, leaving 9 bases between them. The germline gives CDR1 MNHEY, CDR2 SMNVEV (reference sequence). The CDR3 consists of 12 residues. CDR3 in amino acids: CASSTRGETQYF. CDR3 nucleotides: TGTGCCAGCAGTACAAGGGGGGAGACCCAGTACTTC.

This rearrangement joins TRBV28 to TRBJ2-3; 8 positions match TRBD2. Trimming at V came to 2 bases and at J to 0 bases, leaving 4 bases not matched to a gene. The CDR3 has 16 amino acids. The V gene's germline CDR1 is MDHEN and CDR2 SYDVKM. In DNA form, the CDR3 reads TGTGCCAGCAGTTTAGGGGCTAGCGGGAGCACAGATACGCAGTATTTT. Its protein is CASSLGASGSTDTQYF.

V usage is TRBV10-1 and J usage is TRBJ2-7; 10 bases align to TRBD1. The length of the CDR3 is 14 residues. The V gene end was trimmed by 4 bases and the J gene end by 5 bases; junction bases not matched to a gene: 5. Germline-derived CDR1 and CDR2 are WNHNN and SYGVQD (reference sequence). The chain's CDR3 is CASSGSTGGHEQYF. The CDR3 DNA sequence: TGCGCCAGCAGTGGATCGACAGGGGGCCACGAGCAGTACTTC.

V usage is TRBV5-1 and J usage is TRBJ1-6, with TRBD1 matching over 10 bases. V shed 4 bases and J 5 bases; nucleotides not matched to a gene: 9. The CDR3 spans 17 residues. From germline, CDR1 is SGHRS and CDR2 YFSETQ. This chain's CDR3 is CASSLRQGASNNSPLHF. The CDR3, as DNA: TGCGCCAGCAGCCTACGACAGGGGGCCTCGAATAATTCACCCCTCCACTTT. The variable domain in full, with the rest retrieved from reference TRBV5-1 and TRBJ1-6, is KAGVTQTPRYLIKTRGQQVTLSCSPISGHRSVSWYQQTPGQGLQFLFEYFSETQRNKGNFPGRFSGRQFSNSRSEMNVSTLELGDSALYLCASSLRQGASNNSPLHFGNGTRLTVT.

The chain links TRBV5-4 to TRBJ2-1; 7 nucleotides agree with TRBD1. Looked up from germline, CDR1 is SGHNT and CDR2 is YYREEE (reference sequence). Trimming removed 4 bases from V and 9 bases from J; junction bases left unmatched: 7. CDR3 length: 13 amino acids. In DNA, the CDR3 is TGTGCCAGCAGCCTGGACAGGAGAAGTGAGCAGTTCTTC. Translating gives CASSLDRRSEQFF.

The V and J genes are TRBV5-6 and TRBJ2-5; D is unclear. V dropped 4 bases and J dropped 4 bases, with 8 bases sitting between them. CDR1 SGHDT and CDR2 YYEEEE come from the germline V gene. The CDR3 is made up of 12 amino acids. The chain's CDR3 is CASSIRLETQYF. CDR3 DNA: TGTGCCAGCAGCATAAGATTAGAGACCCAGTACTTC.

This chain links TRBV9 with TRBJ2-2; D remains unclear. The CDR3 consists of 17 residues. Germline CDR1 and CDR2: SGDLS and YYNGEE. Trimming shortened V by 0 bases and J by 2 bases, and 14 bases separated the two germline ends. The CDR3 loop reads CASSVALGWDNTGELFF. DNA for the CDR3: TGTGCCAGCAGCGTAGCCCTAGGCTGGGATAACACCGGGGAGCTGTTTTTT.

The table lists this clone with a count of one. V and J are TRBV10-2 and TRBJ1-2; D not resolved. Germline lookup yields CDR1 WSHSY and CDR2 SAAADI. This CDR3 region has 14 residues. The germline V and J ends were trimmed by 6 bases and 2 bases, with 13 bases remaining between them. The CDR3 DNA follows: TGCGCCAGCAGGGCCCCATTTTTAAACTATGGCTACACCTTC. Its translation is CASRAPFLNYGYTF.

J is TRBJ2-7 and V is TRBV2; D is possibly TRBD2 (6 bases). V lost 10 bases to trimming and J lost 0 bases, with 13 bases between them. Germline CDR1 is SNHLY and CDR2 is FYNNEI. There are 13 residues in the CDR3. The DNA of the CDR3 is TGTGCCACCGTAGGAGGGCTCTCCTACGAGCAGTACTTC. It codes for CATVGGLSYEQYF.

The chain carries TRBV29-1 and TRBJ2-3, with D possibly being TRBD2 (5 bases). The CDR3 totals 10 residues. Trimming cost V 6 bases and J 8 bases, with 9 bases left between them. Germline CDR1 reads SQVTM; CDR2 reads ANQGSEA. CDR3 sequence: CSVPEVTQYF. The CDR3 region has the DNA TGCAGCGTCCCGGAGGTTACGCAGTATTTT.

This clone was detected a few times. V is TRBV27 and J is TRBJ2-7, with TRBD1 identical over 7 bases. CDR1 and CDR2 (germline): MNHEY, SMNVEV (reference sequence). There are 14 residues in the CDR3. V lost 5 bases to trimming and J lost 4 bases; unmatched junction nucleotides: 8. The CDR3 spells CASSGAGTVYEQYF. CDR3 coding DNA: TGTGCCAGCAGTGGGGCCGGGACAGTTTACGAGCAGTACTTC.

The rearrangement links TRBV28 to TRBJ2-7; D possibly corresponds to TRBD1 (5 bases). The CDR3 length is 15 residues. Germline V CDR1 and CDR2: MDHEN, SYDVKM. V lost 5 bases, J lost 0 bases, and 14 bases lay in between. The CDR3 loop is CASSPVWGSSYEQYF. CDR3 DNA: TGTGCCAGCAGTCCGGTCTGGGGCAGCTCCTACGAGCAGTACTTC.

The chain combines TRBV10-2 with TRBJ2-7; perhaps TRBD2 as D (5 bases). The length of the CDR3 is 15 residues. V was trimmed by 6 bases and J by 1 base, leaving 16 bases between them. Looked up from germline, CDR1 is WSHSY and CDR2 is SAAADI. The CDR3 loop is CASRRGGHESYEQYF. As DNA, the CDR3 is TGCGCCAGCAGGAGAGGCGGGCACGAATCCTACGAGCAGTACTTC.

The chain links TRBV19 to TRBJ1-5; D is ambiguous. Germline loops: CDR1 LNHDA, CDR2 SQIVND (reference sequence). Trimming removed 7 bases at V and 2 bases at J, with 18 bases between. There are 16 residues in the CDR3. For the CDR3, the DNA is TGTGCCAGTACGCGAGGGATGCTGGAGGGCAATCAGCCCCAGCATTTT. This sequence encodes CASTRGMLEGNQPQHF.

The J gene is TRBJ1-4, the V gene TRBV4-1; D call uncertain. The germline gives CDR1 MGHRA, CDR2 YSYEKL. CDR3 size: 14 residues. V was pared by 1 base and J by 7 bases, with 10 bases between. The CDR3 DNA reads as TGCGCCAGCAGCCAAGGGAAAGAGGTTGAAAAACTGTTTTTT. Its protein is CASSQGKEVEKLFF.

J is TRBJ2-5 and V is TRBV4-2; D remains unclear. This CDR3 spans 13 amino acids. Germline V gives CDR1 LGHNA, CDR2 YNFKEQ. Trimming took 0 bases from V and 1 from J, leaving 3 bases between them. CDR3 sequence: CASSQDFQETQYF. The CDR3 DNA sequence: TGTGCCAGCAGCCAAGATTTCCAAGAGACCCAGTACTTC.

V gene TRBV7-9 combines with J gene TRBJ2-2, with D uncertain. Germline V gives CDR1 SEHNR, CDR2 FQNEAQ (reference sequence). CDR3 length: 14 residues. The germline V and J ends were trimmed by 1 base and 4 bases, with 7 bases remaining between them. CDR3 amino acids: CASSLDLITGELFF. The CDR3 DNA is TGTGCCAGCAGCTTAGATCTGATCACCGGGGAGCTGTTTTTT.

CDR3 DNA sequence: TGTGCCAGCAGCTTAGCGCAGGGGGCGGGGACCGGGGAGCTGTTTTTT. As protein: CASSLAQGAGTGELFF. The genes are TRBV7-2 and TRBJ2-2; TRBD1 agrees at 8 bases. This CDR3 contains 16 residues. With V trimmed by 0 bases and J by 5 bases, 5 bases remained unmatched. Germline CDR1 SGHTA, CDR2 FQGNSA.

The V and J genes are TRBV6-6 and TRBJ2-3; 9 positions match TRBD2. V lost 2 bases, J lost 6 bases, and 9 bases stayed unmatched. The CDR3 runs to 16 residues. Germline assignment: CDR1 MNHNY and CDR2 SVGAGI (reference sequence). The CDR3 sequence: CASSYQFSGSSDTQYF. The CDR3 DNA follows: TGTGCCAGCAGTTACCAGTTTAGCGGGAGCTCGGATACGCAGTATTTT.